This T cell receptor (beta chain) was found in a study of T cell repertoires in cytomegalovirus infection. General study results and limits: Ex vivo, HLA-C-restricted CMV-specific TCR beta clonotypes prevailed over the rest of the response. Frequencies of public TCR beta families were cumulated, and this identified carriers of CMV plus the relevant HLA.

One entry per CDR3 protein, called by TCRdb with MiXCR from the reads. The sample shows roughly 150,000 distinct CDR3 sequences, 17% of them seen only once. Note on this clonotype: The antigen remains unidentified.

CDR1 is MDHEN, CDR2 SYDVKM, per germline. The CDR3 is 12 residues long. The germline V and J ends were trimmed by 3 bases and 7 bases, with 9 bases remaining between them. This sequence originates from a human donor in good health (CMV status not recorded). Some clones in this sample may be carry-over from other donors' samples. This rearrangement joins TRBV28 to TRBJ2-5; D remains unclear. Input material: CD8+ T cells from PBMCs. Here the CDR3 DNA reads TGTGCCAGCAGTTTTGACCCTAGGACCCAGTACTTC. Protein sequence: CASSFDPRTQYF.